This T cell receptor (beta chain) appears in the sequencing data of a study of cytomegalovirus exposure and HLA in healthy donors. On the study more broadly: Researchers previously reported finding some 110 million unique TCR beta sequences from approximately 190 million T cells. General study results and limits: Later analysis associated a missense DCLRE1C variant with TCR beta V- and J-gene trimming. Because they were indistinguishable, some V segments, including TRBV6-2 and TRBV6-3, were excluded.

The CDR3 has 17 amino acids. V gave up 4 bases and J gave up 0 bases; unmatched junction bases: 7. Germline assignment: CDR1 SGHNT and CDR2 YYREEE (reference sequence). PCR used 60 Vbeta primers and 13 Jbeta primers. Using immunoSEQ multiplex PCR, the repertoire was profiled, and TCRdb retains in-frame clones only, with some absent. The data hold under 250,000 clones, with roughly 85% observed a single time. This clone was observed once. Its antigen is as yet unknown. The genes are TRBV5-4 and TRBJ2-1, with 10 bases matching TRBD1. The sample taken for sequencing was PBMCs. The origin of this receptor is a girl aged 2 to 9 in good health and CMV-seronegative. The CDR3 region is CASSQRDRGSSYNEQFF. In DNA, the CDR3 is TGTGCCAGCAGCCAGAGGGACAGGGGCTCCTCCTACAATGAGCAGTTCTTC.